The 3 T cell receptor beta chains listed next were all sequenced from one sample in a study of T-cell memory formation after mild COVID-19 (dated by TCRdb to about 2021). Receptors were amplified or captured by 5' RACE. Sequenced on an Illumina NovaSeq 6000. In-frame beta chains were kept once TCRdb had trimmed the public reads at Q25 with fastp and called clones with MiXCR. Entries that share a CDR3 protein sequence are merged under the most common genes and DNA. In all, the sample holds about 360,000 distinct CDR3 sequences, and around an eighth of those were seen once. In total, the top ten clones hold about 22% of the sample. The sequenced material came from PBMCs or a T cell subset sorted from them (not recorded which). These receptors all stem from a young man who had mild COVID-19 (a few samples of this study predate the infection). The sample titles of this study are shuffled in the database, so cell type and time point are left out; the donor was told from shared clones.

The CDR3 here is CATTRGGNTGELFF. CDR3 DNA: TGTGCCACGACGAGGGGGGGCAACACCGGGGAGCTGTTTTTT. The chain employs TRBV9 and TRBJ2-2, with D maybe TRBD2 (7 bases). Germline V CDR1 and CDR2: SGDLS, YYNGEE. The CDR3 runs to 14 residues. The V end lost 9 bases, the J end lost 2 bases, and 14 bases lay between the germline ends. Drawing the rest from reference TRBV9 and TRBJ2-2, the complete variable domain is DSGVTQTPKHLITATGQRVTLRCSPRSGDLSVYWYQQSLDQGLQFLIQYYNGEERAKGNILERFSAQQFPDLHSELNLSSLELGDSALYFCATTRGGNTGELFFGEGSRLTVL.

J is TRBJ2-7 and V is TRBV6-1; no firm D call. Trimming took 4 bases from V and 1 from J, leaving 11 bases between them. This CDR3 has 14 residues. Germline CDR1 MNHNS, CDR2 SASEGT. The CDR3: CASSVYSGSYEQYV. In nucleotides, the CDR3 is TGTGCCAGCAGTGTTTACAGTGGGTCCTACGAGCAGTACGTC.

This clonotype was observed many times. The chain carries TRBV7-2 and TRBJ2-3; 7 bases align to TRBD2. Trimming took 5 bases from V and 5 from J; bases not matched to a gene: 13. The CDR3 is 16 amino acids. Germline CDR1 is SGHTA and CDR2 is FQGNSA. CDR3 DNA sequence: TGTGCCAGCAGCCGCCGGAGCGGGGACTCACGAGATACGCAGTATTTT. The encoded protein is CASSRRSGDSRDTQYF.